These 4 T cell receptor beta chains were all obtained from the same sample, sequenced in a study of CD8 T cells in ankylosing spondylitis. Study-level results: What seemed typical of ankylosing spondylitis blood was a TCR beta motif built from under 10 highly homologous variants.

Antigen specificity for these receptors is unknown. TCRdb recomputed calls from the 5' RACE reads with MiXCR, one row per CDR3 protein. The sample lists about 440,000 distinct CDR3 sequences, roughly 18% occurring once. Sequenced: blood, either unsorted or a sorted T cell fraction (not recorded which). Receptors were obtained from a male donor with ankylosing spondylitis.

V gene TRBV6-1 combines with J gene TRBJ1-5, with D perhaps matching TRBD1 (6 bases). V was clipped by 6 bases and J by 12 bases, with 21 bases between them. Germline V CDR1 and CDR2: MNHNS, SASEGT. CDR3 length: 14 residues. The chain's CDR3 is CASSPNRERPLQHF. Here the CDR3 DNA reads TGTGCCAGCAGCCCCAACAGGGAACGACCTCTCCAGCATTTT.

The rearrangement uses TRBV7-8 and TRBJ2-1, with 12 positions matching TRBD2. The CDR3 spans 16 residues. Germline V gene data show CDR1 as SGHVS and CDR2 as FQNEAQ. V shed 2 bases and J 4 bases; nucleotides not matched to a gene: 3. The CDR3 loop reads CASSLPLAGGYNEQFF. CDR3 DNA: TGTGCCAGCAGCTTACCCCTAGCGGGGGGGTACAATGAGCAGTTCTTC. Together with reference TRBV7-8 and TRBJ2-1, the CDR3 gives the full variable domain: GAGVSQSPRYKVAKRGQDVALRCDPISGHVSLFWYQQALGQGPEFLTYFQNEAQLDKSGLPSDRFFAERPEGSVSTLKIQRTQQEDSAVYLCASSLPLAGGYNEQFFGPGTRLTVL.

The sample holds a few counts of this clonotype. The chain employs TRBV5-1 and TRBJ2-5; weak D call: TRBD1 (6 bases). Germline assignment: CDR1 SGHRS and CDR2 YFSETQ. V was trimmed by 4 bases and J by 0 bases, leaving 7 bases between them. The CDR3 has 13 residues. CDR3 sequence reads: CASSRDNQETQYF. CDR3 DNA sequence: TGCGCCAGCAGCCGGGACAACCAAGAGACCCAGTACTTC.

This rearrangement joins TRBV6-1 to TRBJ1-6; TRBD1 agrees at 7 bases. The germline V gene has CDR1 MNHNS and CDR2 SASEGT. The CDR3 spans 16 residues. V gave up 5 bases and J gave up 5 bases; unmatched junction bases: 9. The CDR3 region is CASSRGQVQNNSPLHF. The CDR3 nucleotides are TGTGCCAGCAGTCGAGGACAGGTTCAGAATAATTCACCCCTCCACTTT.